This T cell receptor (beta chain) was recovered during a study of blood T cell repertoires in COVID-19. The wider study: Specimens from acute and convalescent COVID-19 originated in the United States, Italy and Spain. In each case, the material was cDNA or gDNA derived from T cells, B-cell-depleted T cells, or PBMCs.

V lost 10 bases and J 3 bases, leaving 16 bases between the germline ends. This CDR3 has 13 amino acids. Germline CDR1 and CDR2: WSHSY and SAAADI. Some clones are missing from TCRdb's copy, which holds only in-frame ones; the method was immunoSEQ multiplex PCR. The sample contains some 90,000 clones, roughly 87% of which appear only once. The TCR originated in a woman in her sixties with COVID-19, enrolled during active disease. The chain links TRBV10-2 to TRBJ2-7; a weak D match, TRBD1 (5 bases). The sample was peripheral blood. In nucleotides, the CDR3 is TGCGCCACCGACGACGGACATTACTACGAGCAGTACTTC. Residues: CATDDGHYYEQYF.